This T cell receptor beta chain originates from a study of blood T cell repertoires in COVID-19. Looked up from germline, CDR1 is SGHTA and CDR2 is FQGNSA. This CDR3 spans 17 amino acids. The V and J ends lost 1 base and 3 bases, in that order; junction bases with no gene match: 6. How the authors handled the data: Reference gene primer amplification in the assay estimated nucleated cell counts. Repertoires were generated with immunoSEQ multiplex PCR, while TCRdb's copy carries only in-frame clones and drops some. Clonal size and the V and J genes are those of that table, whereas D and trimming came from the DNA. The sample shows about 270,000 clones, 80% to 90% of them seen only once.

The source of this sequence is a woman between 65 and 79 years old with COVID-19, enrolled during active disease. The sequenced material came from peripheral blood. This rearrangement joins TRBV7-2 to TRBJ2-3; 11 bases are a match to TRBD2. The CDR3 is CASSLVISGGVTDTQYF. As DNA, the CDR3 is TGTGCCAGCAGCTTAGTAATTAGCGGGGGGGTGACAGATACGCAGTATTTT.